Listed below are T cell receptor beta chains from one sample, sequenced in a study of CD8+ T cells in alopecia areata. Assay: immunoSEQ multiplex PCR; the TCRdb copy retains only in-frame clones and omits some. The sample gives over 150,000 clones, over 55% of which show up once; about 1.5% is in the top ten. The sample in question was CD4+ T cells sorted from blood, obtained at week 0. Receptor source: a human donor with alopecia areata. Both conserved end residues are part of each CDR3. The order of the fields is clone size, J gene, D gene, V gene, CDR3 protein, CDR3 DNA. D genes are given only for firm matches. Rows may omit the clone size; those that give it use once, few, many or a size class.

-	TRBJ2-3	-	TRBV7-2	CASSFGWTSTDTQYF	TGTGCCAGCAGCTTCGGGTGGACTAGCACAGATACGCAGTATTTT
-	TRBJ1-5	-	TRBV23-1	CASSHGQKDLPQHF	TGCGCCAGCAGTCACGGACAGAAGGATCTCCCCCAGCATTTT
once	TRBJ2-6	-	TRBV7-2	CASSYSSGANVLTF	TGTGCCAGCAGCTACAGTTCTGGGGCCAACGTCCTGACTTTC
few	TRBJ1-3	TRBD1	TRBV4-3	CASSHPGTGSSGNTIYF	TGCGCCAGCAGCCATCCCGGGACAGGGAGCTCTGGAAACACCATATATTTT
-	TRBJ1-2	TRBD1	TRBV7-9	CASSLVQDRGYTF	TGTGCCAGCAGCTTAGTACAGGACAGGGGCTACACCTTC
-	TRBJ1-2	TRBD1	TRBV20-1	CSAKNRGGYTF	TGCAGTGCAAAAAACAGGGGTGGCTACACCTTC
-	TRBJ2-7	-	TRBV7-2	CASSLQTASYEQYF	TGTGCCAGCAGCTTACAGACGGCCTCCTACGAGCAGTACTTC
-	TRBJ2-4	-	TRBV30	CAWSRRKNIQYF	TGTGCCTGGAGTCGTAGAAAAAACATTCAGTACTTC
once	TRBJ2-4	-	TRBV5-1	CASSLEGHWENIQYF	TGCGCCAGCAGCTTGGAGGGACATTGGGAAAACATTCAGTACTTC
once	TRBJ2-1	-	TRBV29-1	CNAQSGNEQFF	TGCAACGCTCAATCGGGCAATGAGCAGTTCTTC
-	TRBJ2-2	-	TRBV2	CASSEEFTGELFF	TGTGCCAGCAGTGAGGAGTTCACCGGGGAGCTGTTTTTT
-	TRBJ1-1	-	TRBV30	CAWSTSVVRTEAFF	TGTGCCTGGAGCACTTCTGTTGTCCGGACTGAAGCTTTCTTT
-	TRBJ2-7	TRBD2	TRBV4-2	CASSQPGLDVYEQYF	TGTGCCAGCAGCCAACCGGGACTAGACGTCTACGAGCAGTACTTC
-	TRBJ1-1	TRBD1	TRBV2	CASILDRETEAFF	TGTGCCAGCATTCTAGACAGGGAGACTGAAGCTTTCTTT
-	TRBJ2-1	-	TRBV15	CATSRAGDEQFF	TGTGCCACCAGCAGAGCCGGGGATGAGCAGTTCTTC
-	TRBJ1-1	-	TRBV9	CASSVEVNTEAFF	TGTGCCAGCAGCGTAGAAGTGAACACTGAAGCTTTCTTT
-	TRBJ2-1	TRBD1	TRBV29-1	CSARRGGLDNEQFF	TGCAGCGCCCGAAGAGGGGGCTTAGACAATGAGCAGTTCTTC